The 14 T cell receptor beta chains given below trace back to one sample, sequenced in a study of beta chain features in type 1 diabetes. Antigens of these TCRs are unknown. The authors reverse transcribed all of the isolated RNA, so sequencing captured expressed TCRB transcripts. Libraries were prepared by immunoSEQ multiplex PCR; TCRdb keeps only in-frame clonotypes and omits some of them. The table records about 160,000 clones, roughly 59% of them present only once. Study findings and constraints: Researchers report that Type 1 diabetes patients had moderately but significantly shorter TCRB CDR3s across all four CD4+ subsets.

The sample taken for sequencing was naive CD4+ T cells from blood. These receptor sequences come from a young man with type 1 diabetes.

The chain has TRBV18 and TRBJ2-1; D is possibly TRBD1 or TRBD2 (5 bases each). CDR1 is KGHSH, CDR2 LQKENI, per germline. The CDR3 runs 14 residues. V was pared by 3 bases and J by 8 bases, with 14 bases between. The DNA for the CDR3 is TGTGCCAGCTCACCCGGGACGTCGGGCGATGAGCAGTTCTTC. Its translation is CASSPGTSGDEQFF.

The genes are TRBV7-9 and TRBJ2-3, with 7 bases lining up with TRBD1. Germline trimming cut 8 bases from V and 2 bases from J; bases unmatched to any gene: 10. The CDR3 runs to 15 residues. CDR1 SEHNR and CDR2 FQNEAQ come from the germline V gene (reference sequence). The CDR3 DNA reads TGTGCCAGCCCGGCCGGGACAGAAATCACAGATACGCAGTATTTT. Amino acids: CASPAGTEITDTQYF. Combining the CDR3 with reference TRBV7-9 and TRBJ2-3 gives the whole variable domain DTGVSQNPRHKITKRGQNVTFRCDPISEHNRLYWYRQTLGQGPEFLTYFQNEAQLEKSRLLSDRFSAERPKGSFSTLEIQRTEQGDSAMYLCASPAGTEITDTQYFGPGTRLTVL.

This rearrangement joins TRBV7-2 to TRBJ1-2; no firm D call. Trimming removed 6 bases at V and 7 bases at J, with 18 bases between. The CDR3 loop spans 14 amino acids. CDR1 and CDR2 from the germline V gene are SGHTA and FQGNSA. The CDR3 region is CASSPVPGIAGYTF. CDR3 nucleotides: TGTGCCAGCAGTCCAGTCCCCGGAATCGCTGGCTACACCTTC.

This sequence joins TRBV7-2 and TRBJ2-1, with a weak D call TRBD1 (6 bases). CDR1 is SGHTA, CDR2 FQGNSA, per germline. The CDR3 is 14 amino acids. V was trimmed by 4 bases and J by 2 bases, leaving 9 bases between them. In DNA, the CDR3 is TGTGCCAGCAGCTCAGGGGTGCCCTACAATGAGCAGTTCTTC. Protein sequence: CASSSGVPYNEQFF.

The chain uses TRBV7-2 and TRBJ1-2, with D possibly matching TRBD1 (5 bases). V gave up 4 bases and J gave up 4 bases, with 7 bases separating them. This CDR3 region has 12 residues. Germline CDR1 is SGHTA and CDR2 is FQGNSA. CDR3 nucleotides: TGTGCCAGCAGCTCCGACAGCTATGGCTACACCTTC. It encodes CASSSDSYGYTF.

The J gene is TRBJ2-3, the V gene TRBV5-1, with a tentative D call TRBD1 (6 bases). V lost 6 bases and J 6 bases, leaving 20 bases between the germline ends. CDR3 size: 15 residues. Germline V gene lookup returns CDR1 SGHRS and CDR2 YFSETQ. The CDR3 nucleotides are TGCGCCAGCACCCAGCCAGGGGCGGAAGCGGATACGCAGTATTTT. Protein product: CASTQPGAEADTQYF.

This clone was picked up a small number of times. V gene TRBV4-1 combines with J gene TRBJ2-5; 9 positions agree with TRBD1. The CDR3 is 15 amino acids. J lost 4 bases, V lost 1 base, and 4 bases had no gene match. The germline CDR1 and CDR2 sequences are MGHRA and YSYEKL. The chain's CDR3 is CASSQGGTGTETQYF. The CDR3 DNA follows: TGCGCCAGCAGCCAAGGAGGGACAGGGACAGAGACCCAGTACTTC.

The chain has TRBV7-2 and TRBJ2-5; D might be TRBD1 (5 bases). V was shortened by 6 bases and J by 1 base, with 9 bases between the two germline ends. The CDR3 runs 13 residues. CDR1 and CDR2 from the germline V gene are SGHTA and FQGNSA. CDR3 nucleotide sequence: TGTGCCAGCAGGGAGACAGTCCAAGAGACCCAGTACTTC. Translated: CASRETVQETQYF.

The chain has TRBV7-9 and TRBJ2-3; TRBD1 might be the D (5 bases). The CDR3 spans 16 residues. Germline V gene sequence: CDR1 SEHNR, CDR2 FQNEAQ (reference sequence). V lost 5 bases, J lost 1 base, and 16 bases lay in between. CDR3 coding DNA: TGTGCCAGCAGCACCCTACCTCCAGGGCGCACAGATACGCAGTATTTT. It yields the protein CASSTLPPGRTDTQYF.

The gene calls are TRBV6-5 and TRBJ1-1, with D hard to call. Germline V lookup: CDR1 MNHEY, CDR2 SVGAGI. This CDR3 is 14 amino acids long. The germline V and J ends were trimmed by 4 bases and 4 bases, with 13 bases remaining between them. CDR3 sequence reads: CASSLRNPFTEAFF. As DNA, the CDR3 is TGTGCCAGCAGTTTAAGGAACCCCTTCACTGAAGCTTTCTTT.

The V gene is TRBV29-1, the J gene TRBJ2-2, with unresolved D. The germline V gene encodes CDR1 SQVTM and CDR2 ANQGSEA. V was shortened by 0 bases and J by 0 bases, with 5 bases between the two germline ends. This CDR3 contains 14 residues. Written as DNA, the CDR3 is TGCAGCGTTGAAGAGACTTCGAACACCGGGGAGCTGTTTTTT. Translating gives CSVEETSNTGELFF.

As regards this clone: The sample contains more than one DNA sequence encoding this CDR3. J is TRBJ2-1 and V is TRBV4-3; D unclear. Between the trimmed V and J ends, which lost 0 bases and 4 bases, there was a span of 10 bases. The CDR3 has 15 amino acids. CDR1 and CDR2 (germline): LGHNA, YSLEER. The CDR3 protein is CASSQDGNSYNEQFF. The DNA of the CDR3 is TGCGCCAGCAGCCAAGACGGAAACAGTTACAATGAGCAGTTCTTC.

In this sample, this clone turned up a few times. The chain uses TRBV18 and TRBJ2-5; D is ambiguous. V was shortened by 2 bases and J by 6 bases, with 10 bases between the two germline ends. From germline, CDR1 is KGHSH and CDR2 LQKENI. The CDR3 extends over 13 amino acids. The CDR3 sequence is CASSPDRAKTQYF. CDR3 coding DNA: TGTGCCAGCTCACCAGATCGGGCGAAGACCCAGTACTTC.

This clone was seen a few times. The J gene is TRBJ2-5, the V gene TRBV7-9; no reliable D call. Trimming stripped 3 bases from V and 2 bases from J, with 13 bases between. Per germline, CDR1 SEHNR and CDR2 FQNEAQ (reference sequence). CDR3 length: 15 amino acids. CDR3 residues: CASSLSMVMQETQYF. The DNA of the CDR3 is TGTGCCAGCAGCTTGTCAATGGTCATGCAAGAGACCCAGTACTTC.